This T cell receptor (beta chain) was captured by sequencing in a study of vaccination and CD4 T cells after COVID-19. Study overall: Of the convalescent patients, who were SARS-CoV-2 positive by nasal swab PCR, 9 or 10 had mild and one severe disease.

An Oncomine TCR Beta short-read assay was used to sequence the DNA from cultured CD4+ T cells. One entry per CDR3 protein, called by TCRdb with MiXCR from the PCR reads. The sample lists 10,000 to 15,000 distinct CDR3 sequences, over 45% occurring once. Specified treatment: approximately nine-day PBMC culture with coronavirus spike peptide pools or control peptides (ViraFEST assay). As concerns this clonotype: Its specificity is unknown.

Sequenced sample: CD4+ T cells from blood, cultured in vitro. The sequence was collected from a human donor who had recovered from COVID-19.

Written as DNA, the CDR3 is TGTGCCAGCAGCTTGAGGGAGAACACTGAAGCTTTCTTT. It translates to CASSLRENTEAFF. The chain recombines TRBV7-2 with TRBJ1-1; D is ambiguous. This CDR3 is built from 13 residues. V was pared by 3 bases and J by 1 base, with 6 bases between. CDR1 SGHTA and CDR2 FQGNSA come from the germline V gene.